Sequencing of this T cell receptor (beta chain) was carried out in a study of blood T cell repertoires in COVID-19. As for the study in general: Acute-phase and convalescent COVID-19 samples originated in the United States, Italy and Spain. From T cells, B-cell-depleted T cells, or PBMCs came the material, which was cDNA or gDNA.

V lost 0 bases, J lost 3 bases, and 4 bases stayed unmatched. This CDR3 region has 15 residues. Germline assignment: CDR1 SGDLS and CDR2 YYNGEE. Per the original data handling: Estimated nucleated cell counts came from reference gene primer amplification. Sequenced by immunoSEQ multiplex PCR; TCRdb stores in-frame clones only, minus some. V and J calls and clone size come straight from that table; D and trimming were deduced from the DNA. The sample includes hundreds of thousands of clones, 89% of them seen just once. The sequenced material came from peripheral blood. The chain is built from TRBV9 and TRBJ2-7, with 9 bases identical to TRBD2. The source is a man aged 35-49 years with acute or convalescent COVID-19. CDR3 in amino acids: CASSVGGLASYEQYF. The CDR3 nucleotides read TGTGCCAGCAGCGTAGGGGGACTAGCAAGCTACGAGCAGTACTTC.